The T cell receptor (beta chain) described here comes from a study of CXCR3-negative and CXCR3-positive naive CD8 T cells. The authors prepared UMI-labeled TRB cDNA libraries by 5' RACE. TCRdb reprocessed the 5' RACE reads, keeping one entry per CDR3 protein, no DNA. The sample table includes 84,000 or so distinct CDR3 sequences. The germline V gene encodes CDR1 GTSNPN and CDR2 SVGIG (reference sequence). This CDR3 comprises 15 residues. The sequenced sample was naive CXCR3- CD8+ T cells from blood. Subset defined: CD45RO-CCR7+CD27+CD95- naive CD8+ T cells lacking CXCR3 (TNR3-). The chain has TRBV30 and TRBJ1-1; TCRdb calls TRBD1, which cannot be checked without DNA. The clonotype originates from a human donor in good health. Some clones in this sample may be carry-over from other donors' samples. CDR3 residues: CASNLGDRATTEAFF.